A single sample is the source of the 21 T cell receptor beta chains below, sequenced in a study of Graves' ophthalmopathy and Graves' hyperthyroidism. The authors amplified TCR beta CDR3 regions from RNA transcripts. Scientists carried out first-round RT-PCR using HTBI primers and then a second-round multiplex PCR. One entry per CDR3 protein, called by TCRdb with MiXCR from the multiplex PCR reads. The sample consists of 580,000 or so distinct CDR3 sequences, roughly 40% of them appearing once. The sequenced sample was peripheral blood or thyroid tissue (not recorded which). Receptors originate from an adult man with Graves' hyperthyroidism.

The V and J genes are TRBV24-1 and TRBJ2-7, with a possible D match to TRBD1 (6 bases). The germline V gene encodes CDR1 KGHDR and CDR2 SFDVKD. V was shortened by 7 bases and J by 0 bases, with 18 bases between the two germline ends. The CDR3 runs to 16 residues. The CDR3 protein is CATSGSMTGYSYEQYF. The CDR3 DNA reads TGTGCCACCAGCGGTTCCATGACAGGATACTCCTACGAGCAGTACTTC.

This clonotype was counted at least ten times. The chain combines TRBV20-1 with TRBJ2-5; TRBD2 matches at 10 bases. J lost 5 bases, V lost 3 bases, and 9 bases had no gene match. The CDR3 is 15 amino acids. Germline loops: CDR1 DFQATT, CDR2 SNEGSKA (reference sequence). Written as DNA, the CDR3 is TGCAGTGCTAGGCCTCCTAGCGGGGGCGGGGAGACCCAGTACTTC. Its translation: CSARPPSGGGETQYF.

This clonotype was seen a handful of times. This chain joins TRBV6-5 and TRBJ1-3; the match to TRBD1 covers 11 bases. Germline loops: CDR1 MNHEY, CDR2 SVGAGI. The CDR3 is made up of 16 amino acids. The V segment lost 3 bases and the J segment 3 bases; nucleotides outside the gene matches: 4. CDR3 nucleotides: TGTGCCAGCAGTTATTCCGGGACAGGGGGTGGAAACACCATATATTTT. Translating it yields CASSYSGTGGGNTIYF.

This rearrangement joins TRBV30 to TRBJ1-1, with D hard to call. CDR1 and CDR2 from the germline V gene are GTSNPN and SVGIG (reference sequence). V lost 1 base to trimming and J lost 2 bases, with 11 bases between them. CDR3 length: 14 amino acids. The DNA of the CDR3 is TGTGCCTGGAGTGCAAATACGGCCAACACTGAAGCTTTCTTT. This sequence encodes CAWSANTANTEAFF.

The sample holds many counts of this clonotype. This chain's CDR3 is CASTLFTGGASPLHF. The CDR3, as DNA: TGCGCCAGCACTCTATTTACAGGGGGCGCGTCACCCCTCCACTTT. The chain links TRBV5-1 to TRBJ1-6, with 9 bases identical to TRBD1. J gave up 10 bases and V 6 bases, and 11 bases lay outside the gene matches. This CDR3 contains 15 residues. CDR1 is SGHRS and CDR2 is YFSETQ in the germline V gene.

The V and J genes are TRBV20-1 and TRBJ1-1; 7 nucleotides match TRBD1. The V gene end was trimmed by 4 bases and the J gene end by 11 bases; junction bases not matched to a gene: 13. The V gene's germline CDR1 is DFQATT and CDR2 SNEGSKA (reference sequence). CDR3 length: 13 amino acids. The CDR3 protein is CSAKDRWRLMAFF. The CDR3 nucleotides are TGCAGTGCTAAGGACAGGTGGCGGCTGATGGCTTTCTTT.

As to this clonotype: This may arise from a read error, as a much more abundant clone is one base away. V usage is TRBV7-9 and J usage is TRBJ2-5, with D unclear. Germline CDR1 reads SEHNR; CDR2 reads FQNEAQ (reference sequence). The CDR3 has 17 residues. CDR3 in amino acids: CASSPLGRLTAQEAQYF. In nucleotides, the CDR3 is TGTGCCAGCAGCCCACTGGGCAGGCTGACTGCTCAAGAGGCCCAGTACTTC.

This clonotype was observed a few times. The V and J genes are TRBV24-1 and TRBJ2-5, with 14 bases matching TRBD2. The J call is uncertain, as TRBJ2-1 better fits the DNA end. CDR1 is KGHDR and CDR2 is SFDVKD in the germline V gene. The CDR3 runs to 16 residues. Here the CDR3 DNA reads TGTGCCACCAGTGAACTGGGACTAGCGGGAGATAGTGAGCAGTTCTTC. It specifies CATSELGLAGDSEQFF.

The J gene is TRBJ2-3, the V gene TRBV5-1; TRBD2 matches at 11 bases. Germline-derived CDR1 and CDR2 are SGHRS and YFSETQ. The CDR3 is 15 amino acids. Trimming removed 4 bases from V and 4 bases from J; junction bases left unmatched: 5. CDR3 in DNA: TGCGCCAGCAGCCCATTAGCGGGGGGGCCAGATACGCAGTATTTT. Residues: CASSPLAGGPDTQYF.

The CDR3 sequence is CASSTRDHQETQYF. The CDR3, as DNA: TGTGCCAGTAGTACCCGGGACCACCAAGAGACCCAGTACTTC. The rearrangement joins TRBV19 to TRBJ2-5, with D perhaps being TRBD1 or TRBD2 (5 bases each). This CDR3 is 14 amino acids long. Trimming took off 4 bases at V and 0 bases at J, with 9 bases between the two ends. Germline CDR1 reads LNHDA; CDR2 reads SQIVND (reference sequence). Filled out from reference TRBV19 and TRBJ2-5, the complete variable domain reads DGGITQSPKYLFRKEGQNVTLSCEQNLNHDAMYWYRQDPGQGLRLIYYSQIVNDFQKGDIAEGYSVSREKKESFPLTVTSAQKNPTAFYLCASSTRDHQETQYFGPGTRLLVL.

This clonotype was counted ten times or more. V is TRBV7-6 and J is TRBJ2-5; the D gene is possibly TRBD2 (6 bases). The CDR3 covers 15 residues. The V end was cut by 0 bases, the J end by 2 bases, with 10 bases between. From germline, CDR1 is SGHVS and CDR2 FNYEAQ. Written as DNA, the CDR3 is TGTGCCAGCAGCTTAGCGTCGGGGGTGCAAGAGACCCAGTACTTC. As protein: CASSLASGVQETQYF.

This clonotype has a count of ten or more. This chain uses TRBV12-3 or TRBV12-4 with TRBJ1-1; D is unresolved. The CDR3 is made up of 14 amino acids. V shed 1 base and J shed 1 base, with 7 bases lying between them. CDR3 nucleotide sequence: TGTGCCAGCAGTTTAGGGGCAAGGAACACTGAAGCTTTCTTT. This codes for CASSLGARNTEAFF.

This clonotype was found many times. The chain uses TRBV29-1 and TRBJ1-4; D not certain. This CDR3 region has 13 residues. Looked up from germline, CDR1 is SQVTM and CDR2 is ANQGSEA. V was shortened by 4 bases and J by 0 bases, with 6 bases between the two germline ends. CDR3 region: CSVVVATNEKLFF. CDR3 nucleotide sequence: TGCAGCGTTGTGGTAGCAACTAATGAAAAACTGTTTTTT.

Ten or more counts support this clonotype. This chain links TRBV29-1 with TRBJ1-1; D unresolved. V lost 6 bases and J 8 bases, leaving 10 bases between the germline ends. Germline V gene sequence: CDR1 SQVTM, CDR2 ANQGSEA. The CDR3 spans 10 residues. The CDR3 nucleotides read TGCAGCGTCCGGACGCCCGAAGCTTTCTTT. Protein sequence: CSVRTPEAFF.

This clonotype came up many times. The gene calls are TRBV10-3 and TRBJ1-1, with D perhaps matching TRBD1 (5 bases). The CDR3 has 15 residues. Germline-derived CDR1 and CDR2 are ENHRY and SYGVKD. V lost 3 bases and J lost 3, with 14 bases in between. This CDR3 reads CAISDIMRGDTEAFF. As DNA, the CDR3 is TGTGCCATCAGTGATATTATGAGGGGCGACACTGAAGCTTTCTTT.

A word on this clonotype: Given a much more abundant clone one base away, this may be a read error. The V gene is TRBV12-3 or TRBV12-4, the J gene TRBJ1-2, with D unclear. V dropped 7 bases and J dropped 8 bases, with 14 bases sitting between them. The CDR3 extends over 12 amino acids. CDR3 region: CASTRAHRGYTF. For the CDR3, the DNA is TGTGCCAGCACCCGGGCCCACCGGGGCTACACCTTC.

V usage is TRBV19 and J usage is TRBJ1-2; D not certain. The length of the CDR3 is 12 residues. Trimming took off 7 bases at V and 4 bases at J, with 10 bases between the two ends. The germline V gene encodes CDR1 LNHDA and CDR2 SQIVND (reference sequence). The CDR3, as DNA: TGTGCCAGTAATTCGTACCCCTATGGCTACACCTTC. It translates to CASNSYPYGYTF.

This clonotype occurred many times. The V call is TRBV3-1, the J call TRBJ2-5; 8 bases are shared with TRBD1. The CDR3 is 17 amino acids. Germline values: CDR1 LGHDT, CDR2 YNNKEL (reference sequence). J lost 4 bases, V lost 0 bases, and 10 bases had no gene match. CDR3: CASSQDVQGASRETQYF. CDR3 DNA sequence: TGTGCCAGCAGCCAAGATGTCCAGGGGGCGTCCCGAGAGACCCAGTACTTC.

This clonotype was detected many times. The chain is built from TRBV6-5 and TRBJ1-5; D remains unclear. There are 14 residues in the CDR3. CDR1 is MNHEY, CDR2 SVGAGI, per germline. V was clipped by 10 bases and J by 1 base, with 14 bases between them. The DNA of the CDR3 is TGTGCCACCCGTCCTATGCGGAGCAATCAGCCCCAGCATTTT. It yields the protein CATRPMRSNQPQHF.

This clonotype was recorded a few times. The gene calls are TRBV7-8 and TRBJ2-5; no definite D call. Germline lookup yields CDR1 SGHVS and CDR2 FQNEAQ. The CDR3 sequence is 13 residues long. Trimming removed 8 bases at V and 2 bases at J, with 12 bases between. Here the CDR3 reads CASSRSRQETQYF. Here the CDR3 DNA reads TGTGCCAGCTCACGCAGCAGGCAAGAGACCCAGTACTTC. Using reference TRBV7-8 and TRBJ2-5 for the parts outside the CDR3, the full variable domain is GAGVSQSPRYKVAKRGQDVALRCDPISGHVSLFWYQQALGQGPEFLTYFQNEAQLDKSGLPSDRFFAERPEGSVSTLKIQRTQQEDSAVYLCASSRSRQETQYFGPGTRLLVL.

This clonotype was counted many times. The chain joins TRBV19 to TRBJ1-5, with a possible D match to TRBD1 (6 bases). Deletions cut 1 base from V and 6 bases from J, with 7 bases between. Germline V lookup: CDR1 LNHDA, CDR2 SQIVND (reference sequence). This CDR3 contains 13 residues. The CDR3 region has the DNA TGTGCCAGTAGTATAGGGACAGCTCAGCCCCAGCATTTT. Protein: CASSIGTAQPQHF.